These 19 T cell receptor beta chains were all obtained from the same sample, sequenced in a study of T-cell reconstitution after alpha-beta-depleted transplantation in children. During its preparation, the TCRbeta library received unique molecular identifiers. In TCRdb, the PCR reads were re-called with MiXCR into one record per CDR3 protein. The sample includes around 960,000 distinct CDR3 sequences, less than 30% of them seen just once. This specimen consisted of PBMCs, mostly from graft donor cells, obtained 360 days after TCRalphabeta/CD19-depleted stem cell transplant. The receptors come from a boy less than two years old who had a stem cell transplant for SCID, so the T cells may come from the graft donor.

DNA of the CDR3: TGTGCCAGCAGTTTGGACAGTCTGGGGGAGACCCAGTACTTC. Translation gives CASSLDSLGETQYF. The chain combines TRBV28 with TRBJ2-5; tentatively, D is TRBD1 (6 bases). Germline lookup yields CDR1 MDHEN and CDR2 SYDVKM. This CDR3 region has 14 residues. The V end lost 3 bases, the J end lost 5 bases, and 13 bases lay between the germline ends.

This clonotype has only a few counts. The chain joins TRBV29-1 to TRBJ2-1, with a weak D call TRBD1 (7 bases). Germline V lookup: CDR1 SQVTM, CDR2 ANQGSEA. Trimming left V 4 bases short and J 12 bases short, with 13 bases between. This CDR3 has 11 residues. The CDR3 DNA is TGCAGCGTTGCCCGACAGGGAGGGCAGTTCTTC. Protein: CSVARQGGQFF.

The chain has TRBV14 and TRBJ2-3, with D possibly TRBD2 on 6 matching bases. The CDR3 is made up of 15 amino acids. Germline assignment: CDR1 SGHDN and CDR2 FVKESK. V gave up 4 bases and J gave up 0 bases, with 11 bases separating them. CDR3 loop: CASSPGLLSTDTQYF. The CDR3 nucleotides read TGTGCCAGCAGCCCGGGACTCCTTAGCACAGATACGCAGTATTTT.

This clonotype has only a few counts. V usage is TRBV29-1 and J usage is TRBJ1-5, with TRBD1 identical over 8 bases. After removal of 7 bases from V and 3 bases from J, the junction contained 5 bases not matched to a gene. This CDR3 has 13 amino acids. Germline lookup yields CDR1 SQVTM and CDR2 ANQGSEA. Here the CDR3 reads CSASGQANQPQHF. The DNA of the CDR3 is TGCAGCGCCTCGGGACAGGCCAATCAGCCCCAGCATTTT.

The rearrangement joins TRBV5-1 to TRBJ2-5, with 15 bases that match TRBD2. Germline V gives CDR1 SGHRS, CDR2 YFSETQ. The CDR3 runs to 17 residues. Trimming took 0 bases from V and 3 from J; bases not matched to a gene: 3. CDR3 residues: CASSLERTSGGEETQYF. For the CDR3, the DNA is TGCGCCAGCAGCTTGGAAAGGACTAGCGGGGGGGAAGAGACCCAGTACTTC.

The chain has TRBV5-1 and TRBJ1-2, with TRBD1 matching 9 bases. This CDR3 has 14 amino acids. V shed 0 bases and J 4 bases; nucleotides not matched to a gene: 1. Germline CDR1 and CDR2: SGHRS and YFSETQ. CDR3 sequence (DNA): TGCGCCAGCAGCTTGGACAGGGGGCCCTATGGCTACACCTTC. This codes for CASSLDRGPYGYTF.

The rearrangement joins TRBV12-3 or TRBV12-4 to TRBJ2-7, with unresolved D. The CDR3 contains 15 residues. V was trimmed by 3 bases and J by 3 bases, leaving 15 bases between them. CDR3 region: CASSFTLRIHYEQYF. For the CDR3, the DNA is TGTGCCAGCAGTTTCACGTTGAGGATCCACTACGAGCAGTACTTC.

The rearrangement uses TRBV28 and TRBJ1-2; D is unresolved. Germline values: CDR1 MDHEN, CDR2 SYDVKM. Trimming cost V 7 bases and J 0 bases, with 15 bases left between them. CDR3 length: 15 residues. CDR3 residues: CASTWRPTTNYGYTF. As DNA, the CDR3 is TGTGCCAGCACTTGGAGGCCCACCACTAACTATGGCTACACCTTC.

V gene TRBV19 combines with J gene TRBJ2-1; D gene ambiguous. The V end was cut by 2 bases, the J end by 4 bases, with 12 bases between. The CDR3 has 15 amino acids. Germline CDR1 is LNHDA and CDR2 is SQIVND (reference sequence). CDR3 region: CASSIRITQYNEQFF. The CDR3 DNA follows: TGTGCCAGTAGTATAAGGATCACCCAGTACAATGAGCAGTTCTTC.

V and J are TRBV20-1 and TRBJ2-1, with D possibly being TRBD1 (5 bases). The CDR3 is made up of 16 amino acids. V was trimmed by 6 bases and J by 0 bases, leaving 18 bases between them. Germline V gives CDR1 DFQATT, CDR2 SNEGSKA (reference sequence). The CDR3 DNA follows: TGCAGTGCGACGACAGAGTACTCCACCTCCTACAATGAGCAGTTCTTC. Its translation: CSATTEYSTSYNEQFF.

The gene calls are TRBV5-6 and TRBJ1-2; 7 bases are a match to TRBD1. The CDR3 is made up of 12 amino acids. Germline assignment: CDR1 SGHDT and CDR2 YYEEEE. After removal of 5 bases from V and 6 bases from J, the junction contained 4 bases not matched to a gene. Here the CDR3 DNA reads TGTGCCAGCAGACGGACAGGCAATGGCTACACCTTC. This gives the protein CASRRTGNGYTF.

The gene calls are TRBV12-3 or TRBV12-4 and TRBJ2-1, with 10 bases matching TRBD2. The CDR3 sequence is 15 residues long. The ends lost 3 bases at V and 9 bases at J; junction bases unmatched: 8. The CDR3 protein is CASSFPSGGLGEQFF. The CDR3 region has the DNA TGTGCCAGCAGTTTCCCTAGCGGGGGACTCGGTGAGCAGTTCTTC.

This clonotype appeared a few times. The chain is built from TRBV12-3 or TRBV12-4 and TRBJ1-2; possible D gene TRBD1, 6 bases. The CDR3 is 13 residues long. Trimming took off 6 bases at V and 7 bases at J, with 15 bases between the two ends. The CDR3 bases are TGTGCCAGCAGGGCCCCGGGGGGGCCTGGCTACACCTTC. Amino acid sequence: CASRAPGGPGYTF.

This clonotype was recorded once. The rearrangement uses TRBV9 and TRBJ1-1; a possible D gene is TRBD1 (5 bases). The length of the CDR3 is 16 residues. The ends were cut back, 0 bases at V and 0 bases at J, with 12 bases in the middle. The germline gives CDR1 SGDLS, CDR2 YYNGEE. This chain's CDR3 is CASSVDLRGLNTEAFF. CDR3 bases: TGTGCCAGCAGCGTAGATCTCCGGGGGTTGAACACTGAAGCTTTCTTT.

This clonotype was counted a few times. The gene calls are TRBV5-1 and TRBJ2-5; 7 bases map to TRBD1. This CDR3 is built from 24 residues. V trimming: 2 bases; J trimming: 5 bases; junction bases outside the gene matches: 36. Germline V gene sequence: CDR1 SGHRS, CDR2 YFSETQ. The CDR3 DNA is TGCGCCAGCAGCTTAGAGGCCGGATACGGCCCGGAGGCAACTGTTGAGACAGGGTGGGAGACCCAGTACTTC. Its protein product is CASSLEAGYGPEATVETGWETQYF.

This clonotype was observed a few times. The chain combines TRBV2 with TRBJ2-4; D remains unclear. Germline loops: CDR1 SNHLY, CDR2 FYNNEI. The CDR3 length is 12 residues. Trimming stripped 11 bases from V and 7 bases from J, with 15 bases between. The CDR3 nucleotides are TGTGCCGCCGCCATCGACACCAACATTCAGTACTTC. It translates to CAAAIDTNIQYF.

The V gene is TRBV25-1, the J gene TRBJ2-5, with D unresolved. The germline V and J ends were trimmed by 5 bases and 5 bases, with 9 bases remaining between them. Germline lookup yields CDR1 MGHDK and CDR2 SYGVNS. This CDR3 has 12 residues. The CDR3 region has the DNA TGTGCCAGCAGTTGGGGTGTGGAGACCCAGTACTTC. It is translated as CASSWGVETQYF.

This chain connects TRBV27 to TRBJ2-7, with TRBD1 matching over 8 bases. The trim removed 4 bases at V and 4 bases at J, leaving 9 bases unmatched. The CDR3 extends over 15 amino acids. From germline, CDR1 is MNHEY and CDR2 SMNVEV (reference sequence). The CDR3 loop reads CASSSTGTGEYEQYF. In DNA, the CDR3 is TGTGCCAGCAGTTCAACCGGGACAGGCGAGTACGAGCAGTACTTC.

This clonotype appeared a few times. The chain uses TRBV2 and TRBJ1-1; no reliable D call. CDR1 SNHLY and CDR2 FYNNEI come from the germline V gene. V was pared by 7 bases and J by 0 bases, with 18 bases between. The CDR3 loop spans 16 amino acids. The CDR3 DNA reads as TGTGCCAGCACTCCCATCCGATGGGGTGTGAACACTGAAGCTTTCTTT. It encodes CASTPIRWGVNTEAFF. Variable domain in full (rest from reference TRBV2 and TRBJ1-1): EPEVTQTPSHQVTQMGQEVILRCVPISNHLYFYWYRQILGQKVEFLVSFYNNEISEKSEIFDDQFSVERPDGSNFTLKIRSTKLEDSAMYFCASTPIRWGVNTEAFFGQGTRLTVV.